These 26 T cell receptor beta chains were sequenced from one sample in a study of long-term antiretroviral therapy in people with HIV. An immunoSEQ assay, version v3.0, was performed at survey level. The protocol was immunoSEQ multiplex PCR, while the TCRdb copy is restricted to in-frame clones and leaves out a portion. The sample shows tens of thousands of clones, about 88% of them seen only once. Material: unsorted PBMCs, obtained 2 years after starting antiretroviral therapy. The receptors come from a man aged 45-65 years with HIV.

This clone was observed a few times. The CDR3 sequence: CASRLGQALQNTEAFF. DNA for the CDR3: TGTGCCAGTAGATTGGGACAGGCGTTACAGAACACTGAAGCTTTCTTT. This chain uses TRBV19 with TRBJ1-1; 8 bases fit TRBD1. Germline CDR1 LNHDA, CDR2 SQIVND (reference sequence). V trimming: 6 bases; J trimming: 1 base; junction bases outside the gene matches: 10. The CDR3 runs 16 residues. Complete variable domain (other parts from reference TRBV19 and TRBJ1-1): DGGITQSPKYLFRKEGQNVTLSCEQNLNHDAMYWYRQDPGQGLRLIYYSQIVNDFQKGDIAEGYSVSREKKESFPLTVTSAQKNPTAFYLCASRLGQALQNTEAFFGQGTRLTVV.

This clone was observed a few times. The chain joins TRBV19 to TRBJ1-1; D may be TRBD1 (5 bases). CDR1 and CDR2 (germline): LNHDA, SQIVND (reference sequence). V was trimmed by 2 bases and J by 3 bases, leaving 10 bases between them. The CDR3 consists of 14 residues. The CDR3 DNA reads TGTGCCAGTAGTATAATCACGGGGGACACTGAAGCTTTCTTT. It translates to CASSIITGDTEAFF.

This clone has a handful of counts. This chain links TRBV28 with TRBJ1-5, with D unclear. Trimming took 8 bases from V and 5 from J, leaving 13 bases between them. The CDR3 loop spans 13 amino acids. Germline V gene sequence: CDR1 MDHEN, CDR2 SYDVKM. CDR3 sequence reads: CASGPLMYQPQHF. The CDR3 DNA reads TGTGCCAGCGGGCCCCTAATGTATCAGCCCCAGCATTTT.

In the case of this clone: The junction shows a germline mismatch at one end, possibly a read error. The rearrangement joins TRBV7-7 to TRBJ2-5; no definite D call. Germline V gene lookup returns CDR1 SSHAT and CDR2 FNYEAQ (reference sequence). The CDR3 totals 12 residues. Here the CDR3 reads CASSLYGETQYF. CDR3 DNA sequence: TGTGCTAGCAGCTTATACGGCGAGACCCAGTACTTC.

This sequence joins TRBV11-2 and TRBJ2-1, with TRBD1 identical over 7 bases. The J segment lost 7 bases and the V segment lost 3 bases, leaving 15 bases of the junction unmatched. The CDR3 extends over 17 amino acids. Germline CDR1 reads SGHAT; CDR2 reads FQNNGV. DNA for the CDR3: TGTGCCAGCAGCTTCATTACAACAGGGGTAAGAGGTAATGAGCAGTTCTTC. This encodes CASSFITTGVRGNEQFF.

The chain recombines TRBV11-2 with TRBJ2-1, with 9 bases identical to TRBD2. V trimming: 5 bases; J trimming: 5 bases; junction bases outside the gene matches: 7. The CDR3 totals 15 residues. Germline V lookup: CDR1 SGHAT, CDR2 FQNNGV. The CDR3 bases are TGTGCCAGCAGCCTAGCGACTAGCGGTAACAATGAGCAGTTCTTC. This translates into CASSLATSGNNEQFF.

This clone was seen a few times. The chain couples TRBV19 to TRBJ1-2; possibly TRBD1 for D (6 bases). The CDR3 loop spans 13 amino acids. Germline CDR1 reads LNHDA; CDR2 reads SQIVND (reference sequence). V lost 4 bases and J lost 4, with 10 bases in between. The CDR3 nucleotides read TGTGCCAGTAGTACAGGGACATCCTATGGCTACACCTTC. This translates into CASSTGTSYGYTF.

The chain carries TRBV5-5 and TRBJ1-5; the D gene is possibly TRBD1 (5 bases). From germline, CDR1 is SGHKS and CDR2 YYEKEE (reference sequence). Trimming stripped 1 base from V and 3 bases from J, with 8 bases between. This CDR3 comprises 14 residues. The CDR3 nucleotides are TGTGCCAGCAGCTTGATACAGGACAATCAGCCCCAGCATTTT. It specifies CASSLIQDNQPQHF.

CDR3 loop: CASSIGLGNTEAFF. The CDR3 DNA follows: TGTGCCAGTAGTATAGGTTTGGGGAACACTGAAGCTTTCTTT. This chain connects TRBV19 to TRBJ1-1; D is ambiguous. Trimming pared 1 base from V and 1 base from J, leaving 7 bases between. The CDR3 runs 14 residues. CDR1 is LNHDA, CDR2 SQIVND, per germline (reference sequence).

This clone was found a few times. The chain recombines TRBV19 with TRBJ1-2; 7 bases are shared with TRBD1. There are 15 residues in the CDR3. Germline CDR1 is LNHDA and CDR2 is SQIVND (reference sequence). With V trimmed by 4 bases and J by 2 bases, 7 bases remained unmatched. CDR3 sequence reads: CASSKGDRRNYGYTF. Here the CDR3 DNA reads TGTGCCAGTAGTAAGGGGGACAGACGAAACTATGGCTACACCTTC. Based on the CDR3 plus reference TRBV19 and TRBJ1-2, the full variable domain is DGGITQSPKYLFRKEGQNVTLSCEQNLNHDAMYWYRQDPGQGLRLIYYSQIVNDFQKGDIAEGYSVSREKKESFPLTVTSAQKNPTAFYLCASSKGDRRNYGYTFGSGTRLTVV.

This clone was seen a few times. V gene TRBV27 combines with J gene TRBJ2-7; D uncertain. Trimming removed 1 base at V and 0 bases at J, with 7 bases between. The V gene's germline CDR1 is MNHEY and CDR2 SMNVEV (reference sequence). The CDR3 runs 14 residues. CDR3 loop: CASSLFESSYEQYF. Written as DNA, the CDR3 is TGTGCCAGCAGTTTATTTGAGAGCTCCTACGAGCAGTACTTC.

V and J are TRBV30 and TRBJ2-1; maybe TRBD2 (6 bases). The CDR3 totals 13 residues. Germline CDR1 and CDR2: GTSNPN and SVGIG (reference sequence). The V gene lost 5 bases and the J gene lost 0 bases, with 8 bases spanning the gap. In nucleotides, the CDR3 is TGTGCCTGGCGGGGGAGCTCCTACAATGAGCAGTTCTTC. As protein: CAWRGSSYNEQFF.

The V call is TRBV11-2, the J call TRBJ2-5; D gene uncertain. The germline V and J ends were trimmed by 5 bases and 5 bases, with 9 bases remaining between them. Germline-derived CDR1 and CDR2 are SGHAT and FQNNGV. This CDR3 has 12 residues. The DNA for the CDR3 is TGTGCCAGCAGCCCCCTCTGGGAGACCCAGTACTTC. Encoded protein: CASSPLWETQYF.

The rearrangement uses TRBV25-1 and TRBJ1-3, with D unclear. With 5 bases removed from V and 0 bases from J, the gap between germline ends came to 11 bases. The CDR3 consists of 15 residues. CDR1 and CDR2 (germline): MGHDK, SYGVNS. The CDR3 DNA reads TGTGCCAGCAGTAGGAGCGGTCACTCTGGAAACACCATATATTTT. Protein: CASSRSGHSGNTIYF.

The V call is TRBV12-5, the J call TRBJ2-3; D remains unclear. Per germline, CDR1 LGHNT and CDR2 FRNRAP. V was cut by 0 bases and J by 5 bases, with 9 bases left in between. The CDR3 is made up of 14 amino acids. CDR3 DNA sequence: TGTGCTAGTGGTTTGGTGCCCCAGGAAGATACGCAGTATTTT. This translates into CASGLVPQEDTQYF.

The V and J genes are TRBV21-1 and TRBJ2-7; TRBD2, the D gene given by the table, was not confirmed from the DNA. TRBV21-1 represents a pseudogene. The CDR3 consists of 17 residues. CDR3 in DNA: TGTGCCAGCAGCAAAGGTCGTTTAGCGGGGGCCCTATACGAGCAGTACTTC. Translated: CASSKGRLAGALYEQYF.

The chain recombines TRBV7-2 with TRBJ1-5, with TRBD1 matching over 9 bases. V was pared by 2 bases and J by 3 bases, with 2 bases of the junction left unmatched. The germline CDR1 and CDR2 sequences are SGHTA and FQGNSA. The CDR3 has 15 residues. The CDR3 DNA sequence: TGTGCCAGCAGCTTAACAGGGGGCCACAATCAGCCCCAGCATTTT. Protein sequence: CASSLTGGHNQPQHF.

This clone showed up just once. The chain couples TRBV11-1 to TRBJ2-3; possibly TRBD2 for D (5 bases). The ends were cut back, 2 bases at V and 0 bases at J, with 12 bases in the middle. CDR3 length: 16 residues. CDR1 and CDR2 (germline): SGHAT, FQDESV (reference sequence). The CDR3 sequence is CASSLSSWTSTDTQYF. DNA for the CDR3: TGTGCCAGCAGCTTAAGCAGTTGGACTAGCACAGATACGCAGTATTTT.

The J gene is TRBJ2-3, the V gene TRBV14; D possibly corresponds to TRBD2 (7 bases). V was shortened by 2 bases and J by 10 bases, with 13 bases between the two germline ends. This CDR3 is built from 13 residues. The germline CDR1 and CDR2 sequences are SGHDN and FVKESK. CDR3 nucleotides: TGTGCCAGCAGCCAAATAGTAGGGGGGGCGCAGTATTTT. This sequence encodes CASSQIVGGAQYF.

This chain connects TRBV6-6 to TRBJ1-2; no definite D call. V shed 5 bases and J shed 2 bases, with 9 bases lying between them. Germline loops: CDR1 MNHNY, CDR2 SVGAGI (reference sequence). The CDR3 consists of 13 residues. As DNA, the CDR3 is TGTGCCAGCAGTACTCAAGTCAACTATGGCTACACCTTC. Protein sequence: CASSTQVNYGYTF.

J is TRBJ2-7 and V is TRBV29-1, with 8 bases lining up with TRBD1. The CDR3 loop spans 13 amino acids. CDR1 SQVTM and CDR2 ANQGSEA come from the germline V gene. V lost 6 bases to trimming and J lost 0 bases; unmatched junction nucleotides: 4. The chain's CDR3 is CSVRTGSSYEQYF. The CDR3 DNA reads TGCAGCGTCAGGACAGGGAGCTCCTACGAGCAGTACTTC.

This clone was recorded once. DNA for the CDR3: TGTGCCAGCAGTTTAGGGGACAGGGACCAGCCCCAGCATTTT. Translation gives CASSLGDRDQPQHF. This chain joins TRBV28 and TRBJ1-5; 9 nucleotides match TRBD1. V dropped 2 bases and J dropped 7; count of bases not matched to a gene: 3. Germline CDR1 and CDR2: MDHEN and SYDVKM. The CDR3 runs 14 residues.

A few counts support this clone. The V and J genes are TRBV7-2 and TRBJ1-1; no firm D call. Between the trimmed V and J ends, which lost 5 bases and 5 bases, there was a span of 9 bases. Germline V gene sequence: CDR1 SGHTA, CDR2 FQGNSA. This CDR3 region has 12 residues. Written as DNA, the CDR3 is TGTGCCAGCAGCCCGGGAGGGACTGAAGCTTTCTTT. Protein sequence: CASSPGGTEAFF.

The chain has TRBV5-1 and TRBJ2-1, with D perhaps given as TRBD1 or TRBD2 (5 bases each). CDR3 size: 14 residues. The germline gives CDR1 SGHRS, CDR2 YFSETQ. The V and J ends lost 4 bases and 7 bases respectively, with 15 bases between them. The CDR3 is CASSADGTGNEQFF. The CDR3 DNA is TGCGCCAGCAGCGCGGACGGGACCGGAAATGAGCAGTTCTTC.

The J gene is TRBJ1-1, the V gene TRBV15, with 12 bases lining up with TRBD1. Germline-derived CDR1 and CDR2 are LNHNV and YYDKDF (reference sequence). The CDR3 covers 16 residues. The V gene end was trimmed by 3 bases and the J gene end by 1 base; junction bases not matched to a gene: 3. CDR3 region: CATSRGQGASNTEAFF. The CDR3 DNA follows: TGTGCCACCAGCAGGGGACAGGGGGCGTCGAACACTGAAGCTTTCTTT.

This clone appeared a few times. V and J are TRBV5-1 and TRBJ2-3; 12 nucleotides match TRBD2. The J segment lost 6 bases and the V segment lost 5 bases, leaving 13 bases of the junction unmatched. Germline V gene lookup returns CDR1 SGHRS and CDR2 YFSETQ. The CDR3 contains 17 residues. The CDR3 nucleotides read TGCGCCAGCAGTCCAAGGACTAGCGGGATGGCCCAGGATACGCAGTATTTT. Translated, it gives CASSPRTSGMAQDTQYF.